Sequencing of this T cell receptor beta chain was carried out in a study of T-cell memory formation after mild COVID-19. Study context: TCR clustering was largely donor specific. Study conclusions and caveats: CD4+ contracting clones lay mainly in CM and EM, CD8+ ones in EMRA.

Worth noting for this clonotype: Its antigen is as yet unknown.

TCRdb reprocessed the 5' RACE reads via MiXCR and lists one record per CDR3 protein. The sample shows about 320,000 distinct CDR3 sequences, around 15% of them seen only once. Sequenced: PBMCs or a T cell subset sorted from them (not recorded which). The TCR was taken from a man aged 18 to 30 who had mild COVID-19 (a few samples of this study predate the infection). Cell type and time point are not known.

The DNA for the CDR3 is TGCGCCAGCAGGGCAGGAAGGCTACCCTACACAGATACGCAGTATTTT. It yields the protein CASRAGRLPYTDTQYF. The chain links TRBV5-1 to TRBJ2-3, with unresolved D. Per germline, CDR1 SGHRS and CDR2 YFSETQ. The V and J ends lost 5 bases and 2 bases respectively, with 18 bases between them. This CDR3 region has 16 residues.